These T cell receptor beta chains were read from a single sample in a study of blood T cell repertoires in COVID-19. Libraries were prepared by immunoSEQ multiplex PCR; TCRdb keeps only in-frame clonotypes and omits some of them. The sample holds a few hundred thousand clones; around 90% are singletons and the top ten take about 1%. The specimen was peripheral blood. These receptors originate from a woman aged 40-49 years with COVID-19, enrolled during active disease. CDR3s include the opening cysteine and the closing phenylalanine or tryptophan. Each record gives: V gene, J gene, clone size, D gene, CDR3 protein, CDR3 DNA. D genes are given only for firm matches. Size is stated for part of the rows, as once, few or many counts, or as a class when the clone is expanded.

V: TRBV7-6
J: TRBJ2-5
size: -
D: TRBD2
CDR3: CASSFRTSFETQYF
DNA: TGTGCCAGCAGCTTCCGGACTAGCTTCGAGACCCAGTACTTC

V: TRBV28
J: TRBJ1-6
size: -
D: -
CDR3: CASSLAVLNSPLHF
DNA: TGTGCCAGCAGCTTGGCGGTTTTGAACTCACCCCTCCACTTT

V: TRBV9
J: TRBJ2-1
size: -
D: -
CDR3: CASSVAPAGPALYNEQFF
DNA: TGTGCCAGCAGCGTAGCCCCGGCGGGACCCGCCCTCTACAATGAGCAGTTCTTC

V: TRBV9
J: TRBJ1-1
size: -
D: TRBD1
CDR3: CASSVGTGGSGTEAFF
DNA: TGTGCCAGCAGCGTAGGGACAGGGGGCAGCGGCACTGAAGCTTTCTTT

V: TRBV9
J: TRBJ1-1
size: -
D: -
CDR3: CASSTEGTLNTEAFF
DNA: TGTGCCAGCAGCACGGAGGGGACGTTGAACACTGAAGCTTTCTTT

V: TRBV7-3
J: TRBJ2-3
size: -
D: -
CDR3: CAETGDDTQYF
DNA: TGTGCCGAAACGGGGGATGATACGCAGTATTTT

V: TRBV30
J: TRBJ2-7
size: few
D: -
CDR3: CAWNPRVQGYEQYF
DNA: TGTGCCTGGAACCCCAGGGTGCAAGGTTACGAGCAGTACTTC

V: TRBV27
J: TRBJ1-1
size: -
D: TRBD1
CDR3: CASSLSRDRERRNTEAFF
DNA: TGTGCCAGCAGTTTATCCCGGGACAGGGAACGTCGGAACACTGAAGCTTTCTTT

V: TRBV9
J: TRBJ2-1
size: -
D: TRBD2
CDR3: CASSVAGGVYNEQFF
DNA: TGTGCCAGCAGCGTTGCGGGAGGGGTCTACAATGAGCAGTTCTTC

V: TRBV2
J: TRBJ2-5
size: -
D: TRBD2
CDR3: CASSGSGGAGETQYF
DNA: TGTGCCAGCAGTGGTAGCGGGGGGGCCGGTGAGACCCAGTACTTC

V: TRBV28
J: TRBJ2-7
size: -
D: -
CDR3: CASLAGLGAYEQYF
DNA: TGTGCCAGTTTAGCCGGCCTAGGGGCTTACGAGCAGTACTTC

V: TRBV7-3
J: TRBJ2-7
size: -
D: TRBD1
CDR3: CASSFGTRARQGSEQYF
DNA: TGTGCCAGCAGCTTTGGTACTAGGGCTCGACAGGGGTCCGAGCAGTACTTC

V: TRBV27
J: TRBJ2-7
size: -
D: TRBD2
CDR3: CASSLRGGVSYEQYF
DNA: TGTGCCAGCAGTTTACGGGGGGGGGTATCCTACGAGCAGTACTTC

V: TRBV3-1/TRBV3-2
J: TRBJ2-7
size: -
D: -
CDR3: CASSQRFQGTLHYEQYF
DNA: TGTGCCAGCAGCCAGAGGTTTCAGGGAACCCTGCACTACGAGCAGTACTTC

V: TRBV19
J: TRBJ1-2
size: -
D: -
CDR3: CASSIRTLRPPFNYGYTF
DNA: TGTGCCAGTAGTATTCGGACTCTCCGCCCCCCGTTTAACTATGGCTACACCTTC

V: TRBV27
J: TRBJ1-1
size: -
D: -
CDR3: CASSLAGTEAFF
DNA: TGTGCCAGCAGTTTAGCGGGGACTGAAGCTTTCTTT

V: TRBV20-1
J: TRBJ2-1
size: -
D: TRBD2
CDR3: CSASGPGLAGAEQFF
DNA: TGCAGTGCTAGTGGTCCGGGACTAGCGGGGGCTGAGCAGTTCTTC

V: TRBV5-1
J: TRBJ2-3
size: -
D: TRBD2
CDR3: CASSTGLAGGPPQRTDTQYF
DNA: TGCGCCAGCAGCACCGGACTAGCGGGGGGGCCCCCCCAAAGGACAGATACGCAGTATTTT

V: TRBV12-5
J: TRBJ2-1
size: -
D: TRBD2
CDR3: CASGRLAGGVNEQFF
DNA: TGTGCTAGTGGAAGACTAGCGGGGGGGGTAAATGAGCAGTTCTTC

V: TRBV5-1
J: TRBJ1-1
size: -
D: TRBD1
CDR3: CASRLGQGAMNTEAFF
DNA: TGCGCCAGCAGACTCGGACAGGGGGCGATGAACACTGAAGCTTTCTTT

V: TRBV4-3
J: TRBJ2-7
size: -
D: TRBD1
CDR3: CASSQEYRGRYEQYF
DNA: TGCGCCAGCAGCCAAGAGTACAGGGGGCGTTACGAGCAGTACTTC

V: TRBV5-6
J: TRBJ2-3
size: -
D: TRBD1
CDR3: CASSLGSGQGATDTQYF
DNA: TGTGCCAGCAGCTTGGGTTCGGGACAGGGGGCTACAGATACGCAGTATTTT

V: TRBV6-2/TRBV6-3
J: TRBJ2-7
size: -
D: TRBD1
CDR3: CASSYGRGNYEQYF
DNA: TGTGCCAGCAGTTACGGCAGGGGGAACTACGAGCAGTACTTC

V: TRBV4-1
J: TRBJ2-3
size: -
D: -
CDR3: CASSQDVAGISTDTQYF
DNA: TGCGCCAGCAGCCAAGATGTGGCGGGGATTAGCACAGATACGCAGTATTTT

V: TRBV9
J: TRBJ2-3
size: -
D: -
CDR3: CASSVAGLPLTDTQYF
DNA: TGTGCCAGCAGCGTAGCAGGGCTTCCGCTCACAGATACGCAGTATTTT

V: TRBV19
J: TRBJ2-1
size: -
D: TRBD2
CDR3: CASSIDPLKTSGNNEQFF
DNA: TGTGCCAGTAGTATAGACCCCCTTAAGACTAGCGGTAACAATGAGCAGTTCTTC

V: TRBV3-1/TRBV3-2
J: TRBJ1-6
size: -
D: -
CDR3: CASSQRSSYNSPLHF
DNA: TGTGCCAGCAGCCAAAGGAGCTCCTATAATTCACCCCTCCACTTT

V: TRBV5-1
J: TRBJ2-5
size: -
D: TRBD1
CDR3: CASSLGDREETQYF
DNA: TGCGCCAGCAGCTTGGGGGACAGGGAAGAGACCCAGTACTTC

V: TRBV19
J: TRBJ2-2
size: -
D: -
CDR3: CASSTGALYTRELFF
DNA: TGTGCCAGTAGTACAGGGGCCTTATACACCAGGGAGCTGTTTTTT

V: TRBV28
J: TRBJ1-2
size: -
D: -
CDR3: CASSLGGFGYTF
DNA: TGTGCCAGCAGTTTAGGGGGCTTTGGCTACACCTTC

V: TRBV2
J: TRBJ1-1
size: -
D: -
CDR3: CASSESGNTEAFF
DNA: TGTGCCAGCAGTGAGTCGGGGAACACTGAAGCTTTCTTT

V: TRBV27
J: TRBJ1-1
size: -
D: -
CDR3: CASSLRLNTEAFF
DNA: TGTGCCAGCAGTTTACGTCTGAACACTGAAGCTTTCTTT

V: TRBV5-6
J: TRBJ2-2
size: -
D: -
CDR3: CASSFRDRELFF
DNA: TGTGCCAGCAGCTTCCGGGATAGGGAGCTGTTTTTT

V: TRBV11-2
J: TRBJ1-2
size: -
D: -
CDR3: CASSAGVYGYTF
DNA: TGTGCCAGCAGCGCGGGGGTATATGGCTACACCTTC

V: TRBV5-1
J: TRBJ1-1
size: -
D: -
CDR3: CASSLAGTSWDTEAFF
DNA: TGCGCCAGCAGCTTGGCGGGGACAAGTTGGGACACTGAAGCTTTCTTT

V: TRBV5-1
J: TRBJ2-2
size: -
D: TRBD1
CDR3: CASRGQGSSAGELFF
DNA: TGCGCCTCAAGGGGACAGGGTAGTTCGGCCGGGGAGCTGTTTTTT

V: TRBV6-2/TRBV6-3
J: TRBJ1-1
size: -
D: -
CDR3: CASSHGQWNTEAFF
DNA: TGTGCCAGCAGCCACGGACAATGGAACACTGAAGCTTTCTTT

V: TRBV5-1
J: TRBJ2-3
size: -
D: -
CDR3: CASRGLGTDTQYF
DNA: TGCGCCAGCAGGGGTCTAGGCACAGATACGCAGTATTTT